This T cell receptor (beta chain) is from a study of T-cell memory formation after mild COVID-19. TCRdb reprocessed the 5' RACE reads via MiXCR and lists one record per CDR3 protein. Here the sample spans approximately 480,000 distinct CDR3 sequences, 18% being singletons. This clonotype has just a few counts. Per germline, CDR1 SGHNT and CDR2 YYREEE (reference sequence). V lost 3 bases and J lost 10; bases outside the gene matches: 5. CDR3 size: 13 residues. Sequenced: PBMCs or a T cell subset sorted from them (not recorded which). This rearrangement joins TRBV5-4 to TRBJ2-1, with TRBD2 identical over 9 bases. This sequence originates from an adult woman who had mild COVID-19 (a few samples of this study predate the infection). Cell type and time point are not known. CDR3 sequence reads: CASSSAGGREQFF. DNA of the CDR3: TGTGCCAGCAGCTCCGCGGGGGGGCGGGAGCAGTTCTTC.